The rows below give T cell receptor beta chains drawn from one sample of a study of cytomegalovirus exposure and HLA in healthy donors. Profiled with immunoSEQ multiplex PCR; TCRdb holds only in-frame clones, not every one. Of 150,000 to 200,000 clones listed, around 80% are singletons. Sequenced: PBMCs. The receptors come from a man aged 40-55 years in good health and CMV-seronegative. Both conserved end residues are part of each CDR3. Each record gives: V gene, D gene, J gene, clone size, CDR3 protein, CDR3 DNA. The D gene is left open where the match is weak. A clone size is listed for some rows: how often the clone was seen (once, few, many), or a class if it is expanded.

v_call: TRBV5-4; d_call: TRBD1; j_call: TRBJ2-6; clone_size: NA; cdr3_aa: CASSSGQIAPGANGLTF; cdr3_nt: TGTGCCAGCAGCTCGGGACAGATCGCCCCCGGGGCCAACGGCCTGACTTTC
v_call: TRBV4-2; d_call: TRBD2; j_call: TRBJ2-5; clone_size: once; cdr3_aa: CASSQQAASGPRETQYF; cdr3_nt: TGTGCCAGCAGCCAACAAGCGGCTAGCGGCCCCAGGGAGACCCAGTACTTC
v_call: TRBV7-9; d_call: TRBD1; j_call: TRBJ1-2; clone_size: few; cdr3_aa: CASSSTGGRYGYTF; cdr3_nt: TGTGCCAGCAGCTCCACAGGGGGCCGCTATGGCTACACCTTC
v_call: TRBV7-9; d_call: TRBD2; j_call: TRBJ2-1; clone_size: NA; cdr3_aa: CASSPRSGGRANEQFF; cdr3_nt: TGTGCCAGCAGCCCCCGTTCGGGCGGGAGGGCGAATGAGCAGTTCTTC
v_call: TRBV6-1; d_call: NA; j_call: TRBJ2-1; clone_size: NA; cdr3_aa: CASISGKYNEQFF; cdr3_nt: TGTGCCAGCATCAGCGGAAAATACAATGAGCAGTTCTTC
v_call: TRBV6-6; d_call: TRBD1; j_call: TRBJ1-2; clone_size: few; cdr3_aa: CASRTGVVYGYTF; cdr3_nt: TGTGCCAGCAGGACAGGGGTCGTCTATGGCTACACCTTC
v_call: TRBV30; d_call: NA; j_call: TRBJ1-3; clone_size: NA; cdr3_aa: CALGASSGNTIYF; cdr3_nt: TGTGCCTTGGGGGCGAGCTCCGGAAACACCATATATTTT
v_call: TRBV2; d_call: NA; j_call: TRBJ1-4; clone_size: NA; cdr3_aa: CASRRDLNEKLFF; cdr3_nt: TGTGCCAGCAGGAGGGACTTAAATGAAAAACTGTTTTTT
v_call: TRBV7-2; d_call: NA; j_call: TRBJ1-1; clone_size: NA; cdr3_aa: CATIAGRVTEAFF; cdr3_nt: TGTGCCACCATTGCGGGCCGGGTCACTGAAGCTTTCTTT
v_call: TRBV29-1; d_call: NA; j_call: TRBJ2-1; clone_size: NA; cdr3_aa: CSVEGRGEQFF; cdr3_nt: TGCAGCGTTGAAGGTCGGGGTGAGCAGTTCTTC